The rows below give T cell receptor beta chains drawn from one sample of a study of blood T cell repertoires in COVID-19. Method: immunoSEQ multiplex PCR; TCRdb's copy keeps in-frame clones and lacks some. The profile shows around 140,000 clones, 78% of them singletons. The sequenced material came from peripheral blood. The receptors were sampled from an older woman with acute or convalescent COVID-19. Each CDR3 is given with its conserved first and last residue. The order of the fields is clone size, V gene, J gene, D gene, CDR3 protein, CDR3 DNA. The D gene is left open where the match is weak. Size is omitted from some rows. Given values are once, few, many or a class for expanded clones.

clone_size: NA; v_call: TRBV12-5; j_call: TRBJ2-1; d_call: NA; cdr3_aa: CASGRSGALGRDEQFF; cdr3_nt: TGTGCTAGTGGCCGATCTGGGGCCCTAGGAAGGGATGAGCAGTTCTTC
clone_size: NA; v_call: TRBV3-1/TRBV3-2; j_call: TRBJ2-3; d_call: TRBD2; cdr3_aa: CASSQLTTGLAGDTQYF; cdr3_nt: TGTGCCAGCAGTCAATTGACGACGGGACTAGCGGGAGATACGCAGTATTTT
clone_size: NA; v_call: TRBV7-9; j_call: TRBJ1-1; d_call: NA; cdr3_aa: CASSLPLANTEAFF; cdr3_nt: TGTGCCAGCAGCTTGCCCTTAGCGAACACTGAAGCTTTCTTT
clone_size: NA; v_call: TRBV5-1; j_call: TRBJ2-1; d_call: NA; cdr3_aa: CASSLVRQGTYNEQFF; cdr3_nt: TGCGCCAGCAGCTTGGTACGGCAGGGGACCTACAATGAGCAGTTCTTC
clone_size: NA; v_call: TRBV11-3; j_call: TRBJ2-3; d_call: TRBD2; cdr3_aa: CASSLVVPSGRTDTQYF; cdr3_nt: TGTGCCAGCAGCTTAGTAGTTCCTAGCGGACGCACAGATACGCAGTATTTT
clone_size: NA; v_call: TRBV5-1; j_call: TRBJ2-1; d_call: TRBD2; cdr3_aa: CASSSSAGGYNEQFF; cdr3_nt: TGCGCCAGCAGCTCTTCAGCGGGAGGGTACAATGAGCAGTTCTTC
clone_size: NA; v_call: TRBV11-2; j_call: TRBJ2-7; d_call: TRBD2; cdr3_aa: CASSLGAGAYEQYF; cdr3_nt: TGTGCCAGCAGCTTAGGAGCGGGAGCCTACGAGCAGTACTTC
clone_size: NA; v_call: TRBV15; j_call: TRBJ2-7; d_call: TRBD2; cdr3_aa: CATSRETSGNYEQYF; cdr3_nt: TGTGCCACCAGCAGAGAAACTAGCGGGAATTACGAGCAGTACTTC
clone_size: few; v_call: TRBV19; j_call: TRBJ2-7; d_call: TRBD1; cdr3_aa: CASSRTGFYEQYF; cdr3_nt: TGTGCCAGTAGTCGGACAGGGTTCTACGAGCAGTACTTC
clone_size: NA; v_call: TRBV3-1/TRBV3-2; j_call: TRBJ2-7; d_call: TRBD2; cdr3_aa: CASSLTSGRYEQYF; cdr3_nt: TGTGCCAGCAGCTTGACTAGCGGGAGGTACGAGCAGTACTTC
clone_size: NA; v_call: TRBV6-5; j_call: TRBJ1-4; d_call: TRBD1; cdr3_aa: CASRAGQATNEKLFF; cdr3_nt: TGTGCCAGCAGAGCTGGACAGGCAACTAATGAAAAACTGTTTTTT
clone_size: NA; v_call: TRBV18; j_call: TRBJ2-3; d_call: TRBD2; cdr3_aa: CASSRAGDTDTQYF; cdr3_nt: TGTGCCAGCTCTCGAGCGGGGGACACAGATACGCAGTATTTT
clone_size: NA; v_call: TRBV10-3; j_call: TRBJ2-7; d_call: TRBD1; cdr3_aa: CAINLDPKTGNEQYF; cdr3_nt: TGTGCCATAAACCTAGACCCCAAGACAGGGAACGAGCAGTACTTC
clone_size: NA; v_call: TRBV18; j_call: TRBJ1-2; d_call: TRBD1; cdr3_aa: CASSPTQGLANYGYTF; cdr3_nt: TGTGCCAGCTCACCAACACAGGGGTTAGCTAACTATGGCTACACCTTC
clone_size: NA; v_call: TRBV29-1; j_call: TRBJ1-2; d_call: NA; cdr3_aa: CSVRKAGYYGYTF; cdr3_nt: TGCAGCGTTAGAAAGGCAGGGTACTATGGCTACACCTTC
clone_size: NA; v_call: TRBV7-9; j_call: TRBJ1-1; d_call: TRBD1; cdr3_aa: CASSNRTRDRGRGEAFF; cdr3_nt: TGTGCCAGCAGCAACCGGACAAGGGACAGGGGGCGGGGTGAAGCTTTCTTT
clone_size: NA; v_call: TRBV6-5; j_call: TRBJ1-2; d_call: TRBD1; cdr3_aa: CASRAGGTNYGYTF; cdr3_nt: TGTGCCAGCAGGGCAGGGGGCACAAACTATGGCTACACCTTC
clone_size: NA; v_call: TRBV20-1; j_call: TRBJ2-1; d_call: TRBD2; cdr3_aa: CSASGSGVAGHYNEQFF; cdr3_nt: TGCAGTGCTAGTGGAAGTGGAGTAGCGGGACACTACAATGAGCAGTTCTTC
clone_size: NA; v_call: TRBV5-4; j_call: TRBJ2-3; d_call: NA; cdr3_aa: CASSSDQGSDTQYF; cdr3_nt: TGTGCCAGCAGCTCAGACCAGGGGTCAGATACGCAGTATTTT
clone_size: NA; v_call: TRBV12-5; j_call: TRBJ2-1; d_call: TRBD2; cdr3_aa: CASGSPLADYNEQFF; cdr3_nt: TGTGCTAGTGGTTCCCCTCTAGCGGACTACAATGAGCAGTTCTTC
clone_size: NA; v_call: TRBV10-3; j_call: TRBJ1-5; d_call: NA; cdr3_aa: CAISEVPGGQPQHF; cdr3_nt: TGTGCCATCAGTGAAGTCCCGGGAGGTCAGCCCCAGCATTTT
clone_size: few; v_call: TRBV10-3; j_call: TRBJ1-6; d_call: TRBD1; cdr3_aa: CAIRPGQNNSPLHF; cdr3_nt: TGTGCCATCAGGCCGGGACAGAATAATTCACCCCTCCACTTT
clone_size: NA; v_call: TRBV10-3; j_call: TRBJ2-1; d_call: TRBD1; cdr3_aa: CAISDLGTGGSNEQFF; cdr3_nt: TGTGCCATCAGTGACCTTGGGACAGGGGGTTCGAATGAGCAGTTCTTC
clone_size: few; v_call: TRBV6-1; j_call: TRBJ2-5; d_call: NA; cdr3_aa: CASSETWRPEETQYF; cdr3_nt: TGTGCCAGCAGTGAAACGTGGAGGCCAGAAGAGACCCAGTACTTC
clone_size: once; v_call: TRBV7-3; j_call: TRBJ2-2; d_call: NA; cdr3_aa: CASSLRRGTPQGTGELFF; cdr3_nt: TGTGCCAGCAGCTTAAGGCGGGGCACTCCCCAAGGGACCGGGGAGCTGTTTTTT
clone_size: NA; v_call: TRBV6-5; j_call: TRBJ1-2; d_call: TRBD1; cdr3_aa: CASRSTGGDYGYTF; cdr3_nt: TGTGCCAGCAGATCGACAGGGGGAGACTATGGCTACACCTTC
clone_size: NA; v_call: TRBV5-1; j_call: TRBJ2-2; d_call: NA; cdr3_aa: CASTFWSSGVAGELFF; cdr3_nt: TGCGCCAGCACATTCTGGAGTAGCGGAGTGGCCGGGGAGCTGTTTTTT
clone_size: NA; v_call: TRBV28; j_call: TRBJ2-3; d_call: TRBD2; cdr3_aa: CASSSRLGGRDTQYF; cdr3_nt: TGTGCCAGCAGTTCCCGACTGGGCGGGAGGGATACGCAGTATTTT
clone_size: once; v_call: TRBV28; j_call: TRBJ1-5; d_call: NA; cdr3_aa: CASSLVGGISLVLMPLQPQHF; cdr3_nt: TGTGCCAGCAGTCTAGTCGGGGGGATCAGTTTGGTTTTGATGCCCCTTCAGCCCCAGCATTTT
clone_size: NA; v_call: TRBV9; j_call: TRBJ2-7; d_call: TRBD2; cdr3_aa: CASSGGTTPYEQYF; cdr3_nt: TGTGCCAGCAGCGGCGGGACTACTCCCTACGAGCAGTACTTC
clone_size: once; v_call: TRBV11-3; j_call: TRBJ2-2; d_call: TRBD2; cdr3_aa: CASSFRGSGRTGELFF; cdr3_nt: TGTGCCAGCAGCTTTAGAGGTAGCGGGAGAACCGGGGAGCTGTTTTTT
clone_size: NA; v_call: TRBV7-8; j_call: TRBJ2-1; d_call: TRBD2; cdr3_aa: CASSGLSGRPYNEQFF; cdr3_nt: TGTGCCAGCAGCGGACTTAGCGGGAGGCCGTACAATGAGCAGTTCTTC
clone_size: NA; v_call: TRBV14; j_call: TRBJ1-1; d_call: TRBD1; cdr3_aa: CASSPGTGFEAFF; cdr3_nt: TGTGCCAGCAGCCCGGGGACAGGGTTTGAAGCTTTCTTT
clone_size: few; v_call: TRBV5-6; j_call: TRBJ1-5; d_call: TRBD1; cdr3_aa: CASSLLGQGGSQPQHF; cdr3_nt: TGTGCCAGCAGCTTGCTAGGACAGGGAGGGTCTCAGCCCCAGCATTTT
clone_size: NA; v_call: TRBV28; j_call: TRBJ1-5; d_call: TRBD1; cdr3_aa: CASREGQFKPQHF; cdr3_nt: TGTGCCAGCAGGGAGGGACAGTTTAAACCCCAGCATTTT
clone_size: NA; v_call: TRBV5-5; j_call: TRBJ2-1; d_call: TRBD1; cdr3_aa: CASSFRTGSSSYNEQFF; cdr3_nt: TGTGCCAGCAGCTTCAGGACAGGGTCAAGCTCCTACAATGAGCAGTTCTTC
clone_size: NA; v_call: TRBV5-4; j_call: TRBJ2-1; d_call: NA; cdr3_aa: CASSPKWSLYNEQFF; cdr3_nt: TGTGCCAGCAGCCCTAAGTGGAGCCTATACAATGAGCAGTTCTTC
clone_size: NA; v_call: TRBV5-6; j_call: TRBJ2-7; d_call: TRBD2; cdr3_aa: CASTPPGLAMEQYF; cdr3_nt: TGTGCCAGCACCCCTCCGGGACTAGCGATGGAGCAGTACTTC
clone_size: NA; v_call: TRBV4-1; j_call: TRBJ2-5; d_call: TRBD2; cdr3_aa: CASSQGTSGGETQYF; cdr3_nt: TGCGCCAGCAGCCAAGGGACTAGCGGGGGGGAGACCCAGTACTTC
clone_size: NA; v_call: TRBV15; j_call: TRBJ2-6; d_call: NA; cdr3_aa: CATSRVSLTGANVLTF; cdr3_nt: TGTGCCACCAGCAGAGTAAGTCTAACTGGGGCCAACGTCCTGACTTTC
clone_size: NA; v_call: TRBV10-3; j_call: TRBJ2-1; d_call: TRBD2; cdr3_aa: CAISESPAGANEQFF; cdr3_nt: TGTGCCATCAGTGAGTCTCCAGCGGGAGCCAATGAGCAGTTCTTC
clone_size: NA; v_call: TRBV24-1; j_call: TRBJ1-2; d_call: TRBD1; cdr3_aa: CATSDPQGNYGYTF; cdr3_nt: TGTGCCACCAGTGATCCACAGGGGAACTATGGCTACACCTTC
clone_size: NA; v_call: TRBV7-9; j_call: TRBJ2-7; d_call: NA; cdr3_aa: CASSHDSSYEQYF; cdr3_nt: TGTGCCAGCAGCCACGACAGCTCCTACGAGCAGTACTTC
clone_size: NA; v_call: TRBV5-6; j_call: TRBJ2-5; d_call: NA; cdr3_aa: CASSPFTEEETQYF; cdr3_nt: TGTGCCAGCAGCCCCTTTACAGAAGAAGAGACCCAGTACTTC
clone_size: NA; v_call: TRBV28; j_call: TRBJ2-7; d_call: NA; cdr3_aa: CASRRSGTNEQYF; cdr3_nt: TGTGCCAGCAGGCGGAGTGGGACAAACGAGCAGTACTTC
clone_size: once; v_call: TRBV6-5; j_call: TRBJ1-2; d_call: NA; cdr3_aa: CASSYSSRERGYTF; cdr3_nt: TGTGCCAGCAGTTACTCGTCCCGGGAGAGGGGCTACACCTTC
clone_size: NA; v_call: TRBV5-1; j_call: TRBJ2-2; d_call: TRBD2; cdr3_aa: CASTGGSIGELFF; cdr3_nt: TGCGCCAGCACGGGCGGGAGCATCGGGGAGCTGTTTTTT
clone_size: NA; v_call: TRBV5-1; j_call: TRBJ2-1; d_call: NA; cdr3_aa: CASSLESKSYVEQFF; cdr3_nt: TGCGCCAGCAGCTTGGAGTCGAAATCCTATGTGGAGCAGTTCTTC
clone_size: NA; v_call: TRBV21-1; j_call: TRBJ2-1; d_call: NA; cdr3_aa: CASSPGRNEQFF; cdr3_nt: TGTGCCAGCAGCCCTGGCAGGAATGAGCAGTTCTTC
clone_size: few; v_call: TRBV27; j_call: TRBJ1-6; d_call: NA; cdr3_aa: CASSLSRGLNSPLHF; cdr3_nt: TGTGCCAGCAGTTTATCTAGAGGGTTGAATTCACCCCTCCACTTT
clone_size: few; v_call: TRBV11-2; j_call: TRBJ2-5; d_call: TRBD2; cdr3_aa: CASSLEGTRRQETQYF; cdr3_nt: TGTGCCAGCAGCTTAGAAGGGACTAGGCGACAAGAGACCCAGTACTTC
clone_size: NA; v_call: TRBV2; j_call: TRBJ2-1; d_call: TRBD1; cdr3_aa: CASSRDRGGEQFF; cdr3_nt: TGTGCCAGCAGCCGGGACAGGGGTGGTGAGCAGTTCTTC
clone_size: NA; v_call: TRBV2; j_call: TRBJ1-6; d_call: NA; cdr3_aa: CASSEEGAIMGSPLHF; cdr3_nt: TGTGCCAGCAGTGAGGAGGGAGCTATAATGGGATCACCCCTCCACTTT
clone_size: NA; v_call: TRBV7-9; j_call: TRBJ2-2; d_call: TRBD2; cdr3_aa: CASSLGEGTGELFF; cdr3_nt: TGCGCCAGCAGCTTAGGGGAGGGTACCGGGGAGCTGTTTTTT
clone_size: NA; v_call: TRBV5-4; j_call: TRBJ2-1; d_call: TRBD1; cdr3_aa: CASNCEETGQGNEQFF; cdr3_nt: TGTGCCAGCAACTGCGAGGAAACGGGACAGGGCAATGAGCAGTTCTTC
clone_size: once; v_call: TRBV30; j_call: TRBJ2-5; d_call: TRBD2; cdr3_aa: CAWSFGGGGETQYF; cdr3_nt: TGTGCCTGGAGTTTTGGCGGCGGGGGAGAGACCCAGTACTTC
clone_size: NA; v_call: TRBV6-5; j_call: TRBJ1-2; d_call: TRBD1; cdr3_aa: CASSATGGRIYGYTF; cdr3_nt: TGTGCCAGCAGCGCAACAGGGGGAAGGATCTATGGCTACACCTTC